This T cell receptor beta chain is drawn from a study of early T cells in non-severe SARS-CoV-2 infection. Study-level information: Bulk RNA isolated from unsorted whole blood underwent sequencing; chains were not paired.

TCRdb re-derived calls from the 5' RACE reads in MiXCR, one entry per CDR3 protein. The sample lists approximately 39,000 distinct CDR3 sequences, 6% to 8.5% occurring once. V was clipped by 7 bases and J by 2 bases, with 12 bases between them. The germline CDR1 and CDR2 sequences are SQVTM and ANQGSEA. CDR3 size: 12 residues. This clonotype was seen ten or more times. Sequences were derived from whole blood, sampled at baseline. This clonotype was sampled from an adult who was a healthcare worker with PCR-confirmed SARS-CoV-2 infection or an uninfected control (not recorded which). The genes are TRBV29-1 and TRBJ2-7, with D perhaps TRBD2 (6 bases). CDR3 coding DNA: TGCAGCGGAGGAGCGGGTACCTACGAGCAGTACTTC. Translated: CSGGAGTYEQYF.